This T cell receptor (beta chain) was retrieved from a study of blood T cell repertoires in COVID-19. The repertoire was sequenced with immunoSEQ multiplex PCR; TCRdb's copy has only in-frame clones and lacks some. This repertoire shows 200,000 to 250,000 clones, roughly 89% found once; its top ten account for roughly 3.4%. Looked up from germline, CDR1 is LNHDA and CDR2 is SQIVND (reference sequence). The CDR3 loop spans 13 amino acids. The V segment lost 6 bases and the J segment 4 bases; nucleotides outside the gene matches: 3. This TCR came from a middle-aged woman with acute COVID-19. The chain joins TRBV19 to TRBJ2-1, with TRBD1 matching 7 bases. Source material: PBMCs or T cells enriched from blood (not recorded which). The CDR3 DNA follows: TGTGCCAGTAGCTGGGACAGATACAATGAGCAGTTCTTC. Amino acids: CASSWDRYNEQFF. Using reference TRBV19 and TRBJ2-1 for the parts outside the CDR3, the full variable domain is DGGITQSPKYLFRKEGQNVTLSCEQNLNHDAMYWYRQDPGQGLRLIYYSQIVNDFQKGDIAEGYSVSREKKESFPLTVTSAQKNPTAFYLCASSWDRYNEQFFGPGTRLTVL.